One and the same sample provided the 5 T cell receptor beta chains below, sequenced in a study of T cell repertoires in cytomegalovirus infection. Their cognate antigens are unknown. TCRdb re-called the reads through MiXCR, storing one row per CDR3 protein. The sample has some 920,000 distinct CDR3 sequences, approximately 31% seen once. This sample comprised cultured CD8+ T cells from PBMCs, obtained from culture after CMV antigen stimulation. Receptor source: a human donor in good health (CMV status not recorded). Some clones in this sample may be carry-over from other donors' samples.

This clonotype was detected only a few times. The chain employs TRBV24-1 and TRBJ2-4, with 7 positions matching TRBD1. CDR3 size: 16 residues. V shed 3 bases, J shed 0 bases, and the junction held 4 bases outside the gene matches. Germline CDR1 reads KGHDR; CDR2 reads SFDVKD. CDR3 loop: CATSDVQGEAKNIQYF. Written as DNA, the CDR3 is TGTGCCACCAGTGATGTTCAGGGGGAAGCCAAAAACATTCAGTACTTC.

The chain carries TRBV27 and TRBJ2-4, with D unresolved. The CDR3 sequence is 15 residues long. Trimming pared 5 bases from V and 1 base from J, leaving 12 bases between. Germline assignment: CDR1 MNHEY and CDR2 SMNVEV (reference sequence). This chain's CDR3 is CASSRNSNAKNIQYF. The CDR3 DNA is TGTGCCAGCAGTCGGAATTCCAATGCCAAAAACATTCAGTACTTC.

The chain links TRBV7-9 to TRBJ2-7; TRBD1 matches at 8 bases. Germline CDR1 and CDR2: SEHNR and FQNEAQ (reference sequence). The CDR3 is 12 residues long. The ends lost 11 bases at V and 4 bases at J; junction bases unmatched: 7. The CDR3 reads CAGGQGDYEQYF. In DNA form, the CDR3 reads TGTGCCGGTGGACAGGGAGATTACGAGCAGTACTTC.

The chain uses TRBV2 and TRBJ2-3; 11 nucleotides match TRBD2. This CDR3 has 15 residues. The germline V gene encodes CDR1 SNHLY and CDR2 FYNNEI. The V and J ends lost 8 bases and 4 bases, in that order; junction bases with no gene match: 8. Written as DNA, the CDR3 is TGTGCCAGCCCCGCGACTAGCGGGGACCCAGATACGCAGTATTTT. Amino acids: CASPATSGDPDTQYF.

CDR3 residues: CSASPLTNYGYTF. The CDR3 DNA follows: TGCAGTGCTAGTCCCTTAACTAACTATGGCTACACCTTC. The chain uses TRBV20-1 and TRBJ1-2; D not certain. The germline V gene has CDR1 DFQATT and CDR2 SNEGSKA (reference sequence). The CDR3 contains 13 residues. The V and J ends lost 3 bases and 0 bases respectively, with 8 bases between them.